The 29 T cell receptor beta chains below all came from one sample that was sequenced in a study of post-analysis software for immune sequencing data. Study-level findings and limits: TRBV5-6, TRBV5-1 and TRBV20-1 were among several TRBV segments more frequent in patients than controls.

Every TCR beta cDNA library bore unique molecular identifiers. Each CDR3 protein is one row after TCRdb ran MiXCR on the PCR reads. The sample includes fewer than 900,000 distinct CDR3 sequences, about 45% of them seen just once. What these receptors recognize is not known. Material for sequencing was blood. Receptor source: a girl aged 10 to 17 with multiple sclerosis.

This clonotype was detected only a few times. The chain employs TRBV29-1 and TRBJ2-1, with 13 nucleotides matching TRBD2. Germline values: CDR1 SQVTM, CDR2 ANQGSEA. The CDR3 runs to 13 residues. V trimming: 5 bases; J trimming: 8 bases; junction bases outside the gene matches: 3. The CDR3 region has the DNA TGCAGCGTTAACGGACTAGCGGGAGATGAGCAGTTCTTC. This codes for CSVNGLAGDEQFF.

The chain employs TRBV4-3 and TRBJ2-1; no reliable D call. The germline gives CDR1 LGHNA, CDR2 YSLEER. The CDR3 is 15 residues long. The V gene lost 4 bases and the J gene lost 0 bases, with 10 bases spanning the gap. The CDR3 sequence: CASSLIPSSYNEQFF. The DNA of the CDR3 is TGCGCCAGCAGCCTTATCCCGAGCTCCTACAATGAGCAGTTCTTC.

The V and J genes are TRBV6-6 and TRBJ2-7; D is possibly TRBD1 (6 bases). Per germline, CDR1 MNHNY and CDR2 SVGAGI (reference sequence). Between the trimmed V and J ends, which lost 2 bases and 7 bases, there was a span of 15 bases. The CDR3 covers 14 residues. In nucleotides, the CDR3 is TGTGCCAGCAGTTACCTGGGACACCCTGGAGAGCAGTACTTC. This encodes CASSYLGHPGEQYF.

This clonotype was detected many times. The V call is TRBV6-5, the J call TRBJ2-7; D remains ambiguous. In germline, CDR1 is MNHEY, CDR2 SVGAGI. The CDR3 is 12 amino acids. Trimming took off 6 bases at V and 0 bases at J, with 6 bases between the two ends. CDR3: CASSSNSYEQYF. The DNA of the CDR3 is TGTGCCAGCAGCTCCAACTCCTACGAGCAGTACTTC.

Only one count was recorded for this clonotype. This chain connects TRBV7-9 to TRBJ2-1, with a possible D match to TRBD2 (6 bases). CDR3 length: 17 amino acids. The germline gives CDR1 SEHNR, CDR2 FQNEAQ (reference sequence). The V end lost 5 bases, the J end lost 1 base, and 18 bases lay between the germline ends. The CDR3 is CASSPDAGRASYNEQFF. In nucleotides, the CDR3 is TGTGCCAGCAGCCCCGACGCGGGGCGGGCATCCTACAATGAGCAGTTCTTC.

The V and J genes are TRBV12-3 or TRBV12-4 and TRBJ2-7; TRBD2 matches at 7 bases. V shed 6 bases, J shed 5 bases, and the junction held 13 bases outside the gene matches. This CDR3 region has 15 residues. For the CDR3, the DNA is TGTGCCAGCAGGGTAGGGTGGGAGGGCCCCCACGAGCAGTACTTC. This gives the protein CASRVGWEGPHEQYF.

This rearrangement joins TRBV30 to TRBJ2-3; a weak D match, TRBD2 (5 bases). The CDR3 has 14 residues. Trimming left V 0 bases short and J 2 bases short, with 9 bases between. Germline V CDR1 and CDR2: GTSNPN, SVGIG (reference sequence). CDR3 bases: TGTGCCTGGAGTGTAGAGACTATCACAGATACGCAGTATTTT. It translates to CAWSVETITDTQYF.

This clonotype was seen only once. This chain links TRBV20-1 with TRBJ1-1; D may be TRBD1 (5 bases). Germline V gives CDR1 DFQATT, CDR2 SNEGSKA (reference sequence). The CDR3 has 13 amino acids. V lost 3 bases and J 1 base, leaving 9 bases between the germline ends. DNA of the CDR3: TGCAGTGCTAGTTGGGGGGAGAACACTGAAGCTTTCTTT. Translation: CSASWGENTEAFF.

V is TRBV20-1 and J is TRBJ2-7; TRBD2 matches 9 bases. The J call is doubtful: the DNA matches TRBJ2-1 better. Germline V gene sequence: CDR1 DFQATT, CDR2 SNEGSKA (reference sequence). The CDR3 is 14 amino acids. CDR3 sequence reads: CSANSGTSIDEQFF. CDR3 nucleotides: TGCAGTGCTAACTCCGGGACTAGCATCGATGAGCAGTTCTTC.

The V gene is TRBV7-6, the J gene TRBJ2-7; no firm D call. The CDR3 has 13 amino acids. Looked up from germline, CDR1 is SGHVS and CDR2 is FNYEAQ. The germline V and J ends were trimmed by 0 bases and 6 bases, with 9 bases remaining between them. The CDR3 spells CASSLATMTEQYF. The CDR3 DNA reads TGTGCCAGCAGCTTAGCGACCATGACCGAGCAGTACTTC.

V is TRBV2 and J is TRBJ2-2; D is unclear. Per the germline V gene, CDR1 is SNHLY and CDR2 is FYNNEI. V was cut by 11 bases and J by 0 bases, with 10 bases left in between. CDR3 length: 13 residues. CDR3 loop: CAGTRTNTGELFF. The CDR3 DNA follows: TGTGCCGGTACGCGGACGAACACCGGGGAGCTGTTTTTT.

A single count supports this clonotype. This chain connects TRBV6-1 to TRBJ2-1; no reliable D call. This CDR3 has 16 amino acids. Germline V lookup: CDR1 MNHNS, CDR2 SASEGT. The V end was cut by 6 bases, the J end by 0 bases, with 15 bases between. The CDR3: CASREWTVLSYNEQFF. The CDR3 coding sequence is TGTGCCAGCAGAGAATGGACGGTGCTCTCCTACAATGAGCAGTTCTTC.

This clonotype occurred a few times. V is TRBV27 and J is TRBJ2-7, with D tentatively TRBD1 or TRBD2 (5 bases each). The CDR3 contains 13 residues. Germline assignment: CDR1 MNHEY and CDR2 SMNVEV (reference sequence). V lost 7 bases and J 4 bases, leaving 14 bases between the germline ends. CDR3 in DNA: TGTGCCAGCACCCAGGGACCCCCGTACGAGCAGTACTTC. Its protein product is CASTQGPPYEQYF.

This clonotype showed up just a few times. This chain connects TRBV12-3 or TRBV12-4 to TRBJ2-5, with 10 bases identical to TRBD2. V dropped 4 bases and J dropped 5; count of bases not matched to a gene: 13. This CDR3 is built from 17 residues. The CDR3 coding sequence is TGTGCCAGCAGTTCAAAAAGCAGCGGGAGGGCTTTCGAGACCCAGTACTTC. It codes for CASSSKSSGRAFETQYF.

This clonotype has just a few counts. V and J are TRBV6-5 and TRBJ2-3, with 9 nucleotides matching TRBD2. Germline CDR1 MNHEY, CDR2 SVGAGI. J gave up 3 bases and V 6 bases, and 4 bases lay outside the gene matches. The CDR3 runs to 14 residues. The CDR3 sequence: CASRLAGSTDTQYF. The CDR3 DNA is TGTGCCAGCAGACTAGCGGGCTCAACAGATACGCAGTATTTT.

The chain employs TRBV24-1 and TRBJ2-2; 15 bases agree with TRBD2. Germline CDR1 reads KGHDR; CDR2 reads SFDVKD. V lost 9 bases to trimming and J lost 7 bases; unmatched junction nucleotides: 8. The CDR3 has 16 amino acids. The chain's CDR3 is CATGGLAGGKDGELFF. The CDR3 region has the DNA TGTGCCACCGGGGGACTAGCGGGAGGAAAGGACGGGGAGCTGTTTTTT.

As regards this clonotype: The junction departs from the called germline gene at one end, perhaps through a read error. The rearrangement uses TRBV10-3 and TRBJ2-1, with D tentatively TRBD1 (5 bases). Germline V gives CDR1 ENHRY, CDR2 SYGVKD. The CDR3 is made up of 15 amino acids. The CDR3: CATSVGVPSYNEQFF. CDR3 nucleotides: TGTGCCACCAGTGTAGGGGTTCCCTCCTACAATGAGCAGTTCTTC.

The J gene is TRBJ1-2, the V gene TRBV29-1; 8 bases line up with TRBD1. From germline, CDR1 is SQVTM and CDR2 ANQGSEA. Trimming took 8 bases from V and 5 from J; bases not matched to a gene: 10. CDR3 length: 13 amino acids. CDR3 sequence: CSTTGGGGYGYTF. Written as DNA, the CDR3 is TGCAGCACCACAGGGGGGGGTGGTTATGGCTACACCTTC.

Only a few counts were recorded for this clonotype. This chain uses TRBV7-2 with TRBJ2-5; the D is unclear. Trimming removed 3 bases from V and 0 bases from J, with 5 bases in between. There are 13 residues in the CDR3. Germline assignment: CDR1 SGHTA and CDR2 FQGNSA. The DNA of the CDR3 is TGTGCCAGCAGCTTGACGTACCAAGAGACCCAGTACTTC. Translating it yields CASSLTYQETQYF.

The gene calls are TRBV6-2 or TRBV6-3 and TRBJ1-2; D not certain. Between the trimmed V and J ends, which lost 6 bases and 6 bases, there was a span of 11 bases. The CDR3 is made up of 12 amino acids. Per germline, CDR1 MNHEY and CDR2 SVGEGT. CDR3 in DNA: TGTGCCAGCAGCCCTAGGTTGGATGGCTACACCTTC. Translating gives CASSPRLDGYTF.

This clonotype appeared a few times. The chain carries TRBV12-3 or TRBV12-4 and TRBJ2-3, with a weak D call TRBD2 (5 bases). Trimming stripped 5 bases from V and 6 bases from J, with 12 bases between. The CDR3 contains 13 residues. This CDR3 reads CASSMEASDTQYF. As DNA, the CDR3 is TGTGCCAGCAGTATGGAGGCCTCGGATACGCAGTATTTT.

The genes are TRBV27 and TRBJ2-7; 8 nucleotides agree with TRBD2. CDR1 MNHEY and CDR2 SMNVEV come from the germline V gene (reference sequence). V dropped 3 bases and J dropped 6; count of bases not matched to a gene: 13. The CDR3 is made up of 16 amino acids. CDR3 sequence (DNA): TGTGCCAGCAGTTTCGACGCCGGGGGGGGGTATCGCGAGCAGTACTTC. Encoded protein: CASSFDAGGGYREQYF.

This sequence joins TRBV20-1 and TRBJ1-2; 8 bases map to TRBD1. The CDR3 is 14 residues long. In germline, CDR1 is DFQATT, CDR2 SNEGSKA (reference sequence). Trimming at V came to 3 bases and at J to 1 base, leaving 4 bases not matched to a gene. The CDR3 DNA reads as TGCAGTGCTAGTGACAGGGGCTTTAACTATGGCTACACCTTC. As protein: CSASDRGFNYGYTF.

The V call is TRBV7-9, the J call TRBJ2-3; 11 nucleotides line up with TRBD2. This CDR3 comprises 17 residues. Germline CDR1 SEHNR, CDR2 FQNEAQ (reference sequence). Unmatched junction bases numbered 13, after V lost 5 bases and J lost 6 bases. CDR3 sequence (DNA): TGTGCCAGCAGCCCCGATGAGGCTAGCGGGAGGAGGGATACGCAGTATTTT. It specifies CASSPDEASGRRDTQYF.

The chain uses TRBV19 and TRBJ2-7; D gene unclear. Germline-derived CDR1 and CDR2 are LNHDA and SQIVND (reference sequence). This CDR3 has 13 amino acids. Trimming pared 5 bases from V and 1 base from J, leaving 9 bases between. The CDR3 here is CASSPAPSYEQYF. The CDR3 DNA is TGTGCCAGTAGTCCGGCGCCATCCTACGAGCAGTACTTC.

J is TRBJ1-1 and V is TRBV5-1; D gene uncertain. V was shortened by 4 bases and J by 4 bases, with 14 bases between the two germline ends. This CDR3 has 14 residues. Per germline, CDR1 SGHRS and CDR2 YFSETQ. The CDR3, as DNA: TGCGCCAGCAGCACCGAACGTGGGAGCACTGAAGCTTTCTTT. Translation gives CASSTERGSTEAFF.

The chain carries TRBV7-3 and TRBJ2-3; perhaps TRBD1 as D (6 bases). Germline assignment: CDR1 SGHTA and CDR2 FQGTGA. V was clipped by 5 bases and J by 4 bases, with 10 bases between them. The CDR3 is made up of 13 amino acids. The CDR3 protein is CASSPTGSDTQYF. The CDR3 region has the DNA TGTGCCAGCAGCCCTACAGGGTCAGATACGCAGTATTTT.

This clonotype showed up just a few times. The chain uses TRBV12-3 or TRBV12-4 and TRBJ2-1; TRBD2 might be the D (6 bases). V lost 6 bases to trimming and J lost 5 bases, with 20 bases between them. The length of the CDR3 is 16 residues. CDR3 sequence reads: CASSPLRRDRNNEQFF. The CDR3 DNA reads TGTGCCAGCAGCCCCCTCCGGAGGGATAGGAACAATGAGCAGTTCTTC.

This clonotype was seen a few times. The rearrangement joins TRBV12-3 or TRBV12-4 to TRBJ2-1; TRBD2 is a possible D gene (5 bases). Trimming pared 1 base from V and 6 bases from J, leaving 13 bases between. This CDR3 is built from 15 residues. The chain's CDR3 is CASSLGGLAPNEQFF. The CDR3 nucleotides read TGTGCCAGCAGTTTAGGAGGGCTGGCCCCCAATGAGCAGTTCTTC.